Detailed here is one TCR beta chain. This entry is derived from a study of blood T cell repertoires in COVID-19. Across the study: COVID-19 samples, acute and convalescent, were from the United States, Italy and Spain. In each case, the material was cDNA or gDNA derived from T cells, B-cell-depleted T cells, or PBMCs.

Original data processing: Nucleated cell number was recorded as an estimate derived from reference gene primer amplification. Here immunoSEQ multiplex PCR was the method, and the copy in TCRdb shows in-frame clones only, minus some. That table is the source of V, J and clone size, and D and trimming were worked out from the DNA. The sample contains some 180,000 clones, 81% of which appear only once. Patients in Seattle were enrolled during active infection, then followed longitudinally. Germline V gene sequence: CDR1 SGHAT, CDR2 FQNNGV. V lost 3 bases and J lost 6, with 11 bases in between. The CDR3 is 13 residues long.

The source of this sequence is a woman in her thirties or forties with COVID-19, enrolled during active disease. What was sequenced was peripheral blood. This chain connects TRBV11-2 to TRBJ1-1; D is perhaps TRBD1 (5 bases). DNA for the CDR3: TGTGCCAGCAGCTTTTCAGGGTTACCTGAAGCTTTCTTT. This sequence encodes CASSFSGLPEAFF.